This T cell receptor beta chain comes out of a study of blood T cells in healthy people across ages. Overall study findings and caveats: CMV status of donors was unknown, possibly confounding expanded clonotype changes. The lack of PBMC sorting stopped any conclusive naive versus antigen-experienced comparison. Long-lived donors carried more naive CD4+ cells and greater diversity than aged donors.

CDR1 is MRHNA and CDR2 is SNTAGT in the germline V gene. CDR3 length equals 15 residues. The V and J ends lost 8 bases and 1 base, in that order; junction bases with no gene match: 8. Comment on this clonotype: As yet, its antigen is unknown.

The use of a sample-barcoded 5' primer and a J-beta primer mix characterized a second PCR of about 6 to 12 cycles. TCRdb analysed the 5' RACE reads with MiXCR anew, one entry per CDR3 protein. The table includes about a million distinct CDR3 sequences, roughly 51% detected once. The J gene is TRBJ1-5, the V gene TRBV6-4; 7 nucleotides agree with TRBD1. The sample taken for sequencing was blood. The receptor comes from a woman aged 55-69 years in good health. The CDR3 nucleotides read TGTGCCAGCCTCGGGGACAGCACAAGCAATCAGCCCCAGCATTTT. Translated: CASLGDSTSNQPQHF.